The T cell receptor beta chain described here comes from a study of T cells after yellow fever vaccination. This clonotype was seen at least ten times. Antigen unknown. TCRdb re-analysed the 5' RACE reads in MiXCR, keeping a single row per CDR3 protein. The table has a few hundred thousand distinct CDR3 sequences, around 4% seen once; the top ten hold 23%. Study-wide results and limits: The study found a weaker secondary response that peaked faster, day 5 versus 15. The study re-detected most primary-vaccination clones after the booster (roughly 96% CD4, roughly 85% CD8).

This material consisted of PBMCs, taken on the day of the yellow fever booster vaccination. This sequence originates from a man younger than 35 who received the YFV17D yellow fever vaccine.

The CDR3 loop reads CAWHEWGAADTQYF. CDR3 DNA sequence: TGTGCCTGGCACGAATGGGGGGCGGCAGATACGCAGTATTTT. The chain couples TRBV30 to TRBJ2-3; D may match TRBD1 or TRBD2 (6 bases each). The CDR3 spans 14 residues. The germline CDR1 and CDR2 sequences are GTSNPN and SVGIG (reference sequence). V was trimmed by 5 bases and J by 4 bases, leaving 16 bases between them.